This T cell receptor beta chain came from a study of response to subunit inactivated influenza vaccine. With respect to this clonotype: No antigen is known for it.

TCRdb itself ran the RT-PCR reads through MiXCR, one entry per CDR3 protein. The sample contains a few hundred thousand distinct CDR3 sequences, around 15% of which appear only once. Overall study results and limits: The authors offered the suggestion that each seasonal influenza vaccination recruits few new T cells.

The CDR3 sequence is 17 residues long. V lost 3 bases and J 4 bases, leaving 19 bases between the germline ends. Germline V gives CDR1 SQVTM, CDR2 ANQGSEA. V is TRBV29-1 and J is TRBJ2-6; D not resolved. This sequence was found in a man aged 45-65 years who received an inactivated influenza vaccine. Sample: PBMCs from blood, taken roughly 12 days after vaccination. The CDR3 reads CSVETLDAVHGANVLTF. DNA for the CDR3: TGCAGCGTTGAGACTCTAGACGCCGTGCACGGGGCCAACGTCCTGACTTTC.